These 20 T cell receptor beta chains came from one sample sequenced in a study of blood T cells in healthy people across ages (dated by TCRdb to the mid-2010s). Library generation was performed with 5' RACE. TCRdb names Illumina HiSeq 2500 as the instrument used. A second PCR of about 7 to 12 cycles was performed with a sample-barcoded 5' primer and a J-beta primer mix. The public reads were run again by TCRdb, first through fastp at Q25 and then through MiXCR, and only productive beta chains were kept. Identical CDR3 proteins give one entry, which carries the most common genes and DNA. This sample has just over 1 million distinct CDR3 sequences in its table, and around 43% of those were observed once. Approximately 17% of the sample goes to the ten largest clones. The specimen was blood. These receptor sequences come from a woman aged 55 to 70 in good health.

This clonotype was observed once. The chain couples TRBV5-1 to TRBJ2-1; 9 positions match TRBD2. This CDR3 contains 16 residues. In germline, CDR1 is SGHRS, CDR2 YFSETQ. J gave up 5 bases and V 6 bases, and 12 bases lay outside the gene matches. The DNA of the CDR3 is TGCGCCAGCAACCTTGCCCCGGGACTAGCAGACAATGAGCAGTTCTTC. Amino acid sequence: CASNLAPGLADNEQFF.

With regard to this clonotype: This may come from a read error, since a much larger clone is one base off. The chain is built from TRBV27 and TRBJ2-1, with D possibly matching TRBD1 (5 bases). Germline lookup yields CDR1 MNHEY and CDR2 SMNVEV (reference sequence). The CDR3 loop spans 12 amino acids. CDR3: CANSLGDNEQFF. The CDR3, as DNA: TGTGCCAACAGTTTAGGGGACAATGAGCAGTTCTTC.

The V call is TRBV12-5, the J call TRBJ2-1; 7 bases are a match to TRBD1. Germline V gene data show CDR1 as LGHNT and CDR2 as FRNRAP. The CDR3 length is 17 residues. Trimming removed 1 base from V and 1 base from J; junction bases left unmatched: 7. Here the CDR3 DNA reads TGTGCTAGTGGTTTGGAATACGGGACAGTTTCCTACAATGAGCAGTTCTTC. Amino acids: CASGLEYGTVSYNEQFF.

The gene calls are TRBV7-2 and TRBJ2-2, with D possibly being TRBD1 (6 bases). The V end was cut by 0 bases, the J end by 0 bases, with 8 bases between. The CDR3 totals 16 residues. CDR1 and CDR2 (germline): SGHTA, FQGNSA. CDR3 residues: CASSLAGAANTGELFF. The CDR3 bases are TGTGCCAGCAGCTTAGCGGGGGCGGCGAACACCGGGGAGCTGTTTTTT.

The V and J genes are TRBV2 and TRBJ2-1, with D possibly TRBD2 on 5 matching bases. The CDR3 is 13 amino acids. CDR1 and CDR2 from the germline V gene are SNHLY and FYNNEI. V lost 7 bases to trimming and J lost 10 bases, with 17 bases between them. In DNA, the CDR3 is TGTGCCAGCACGGGTGCGGCGACGGGGGAGCAGTTCTTC. Its translation: CASTGAATGEQFF.

This clonotype appeared many times. V usage is TRBV29-1 and J usage is TRBJ2-5; D may be TRBD1 or TRBD2 (7 bases each). Trimming removed 2 bases at V and 11 bases at J, with 18 bases between. The CDR3 is 13 residues long. Germline V gives CDR1 SQVTM, CDR2 ANQGSEA. As DNA, the CDR3 is TGCAGCGTTGAAAAGTCAGGGGGAGGGGAGCAGTACTTC. This codes for CSVEKSGGGEQYF. The complete variable domain, with remaining parts taken from reference TRBV29-1 and TRBJ2-5, reads SAVISQKPSRDICQRGTSLTIQCQVDSQVTMMFWYRQQPGQSLTLIATANQGSEATYESGFVIDKFPISRPNLTFSTLTVSNMSPEDSSIYLCSVEKSGGGEQYFGPGTRLLVL.

This clonotype was detected a few times. The rearrangement uses TRBV27 and TRBJ2-1, with D perhaps TRBD1 or TRBD2 (5 bases each). The germline V gene has CDR1 MNHEY and CDR2 SMNVEV (reference sequence). The CDR3 consists of 15 residues. Trimming took 6 bases from V and 3 from J, leaving 15 bases between them. The CDR3 here is CASRHGTADYNEQFF. DNA for the CDR3: TGTGCCAGCAGACACGGGACGGCTGACTACAATGAGCAGTTCTTC.

The chain is built from TRBV25-1 and TRBJ2-5, with D perhaps matching TRBD1 (6 bases). The CDR3 covers 14 residues. Germline CDR1 MGHDK, CDR2 SYGVNS. V was shortened by 7 bases and J by 5 bases, with 17 bases between the two germline ends. CDR3 coding DNA: TGTGCCAGCACTTTGACAGGTGCCGCGGAGACCCAGTACTTC. It yields the protein CASTLTGAAETQYF.

This clonotype was observed a handful of times. This chain links TRBV7-9 with TRBJ1-2, with D possibly TRBD1 on 5 matching bases. The length of the CDR3 is 13 residues. V lost 5 bases to trimming and J lost 4 bases, with 11 bases between them. Per the germline V gene, CDR1 is SEHNR and CDR2 is FQNEAQ (reference sequence). The CDR3 loop is CASSPTEIYGYTF. For the CDR3, the DNA is TGTGCCAGCAGCCCGACAGAAATCTATGGCTACACCTTC.

The CDR3 DNA follows: TGCGCCAGCAGCCAGAATGGGGATTCCTACGAGCAGTACTTC. Translated, it gives CASSQNGDSYEQYF. The rearrangement uses TRBV5-1 and TRBJ2-7; D ambiguous. CDR1 is SGHRS and CDR2 is YFSETQ in the germline V gene. The CDR3 spans 14 residues. Trimming removed 4 bases at V and 1 base at J, with 12 bases between.

In its sample, this clonotype was seen a few times. The rearrangement uses TRBV12-3 or TRBV12-4 and TRBJ1-5, with a tentative D call TRBD1 (5 bases). V was cut by 6 bases and J by 2 bases, with 17 bases left in between. The CDR3 totals 16 residues. The CDR3 protein is CASSRGTPGGNQPQHF. DNA for the CDR3: TGTGCCAGCAGCCGAGGGACTCCCGGAGGCAATCAGCCCCAGCATTTT.

Only a few counts were recorded for this clonotype. The chain joins TRBV20-1 to TRBJ2-3, with D tentatively TRBD1 or TRBD2 (5 bases each). V was shortened by 5 bases and J by 2 bases, with 14 bases between the two germline ends. Looked up from germline, CDR1 is DFQATT and CDR2 is SNEGSKA (reference sequence). This CDR3 has 14 residues. CDR3 sequence (DNA): TGCAGTGCTTCCTGGGACGGATACACAGATACGCAGTATTTT. It codes for CSASWDGYTDTQYF.

This clonotype was seen ten or more times. The chain uses TRBV20-1 and TRBJ2-1; D assignment may be TRBD1 or TRBD2 (5 bases each). This CDR3 contains 12 residues. The germline V gene encodes CDR1 DFQATT and CDR2 SNEGSKA (reference sequence). Trimming pared 2 bases from V and 6 bases from J, leaving 8 bases between. CDR3 amino acids: CSARRDRNEQFF. CDR3 coding DNA: TGCAGTGCTAGAAGGGACCGCAATGAGCAGTTCTTC.

Only a few counts were recorded for this clonotype. The V call is TRBV5-1, the J call TRBJ2-4, with 8 bases lining up with TRBD2. The DNA end is more similar to TRBJ2-7, so the J call may be wrong. Per the germline V gene, CDR1 is SGHRS and CDR2 is YFSETQ. The CDR3 extends over 15 amino acids. The CDR3 loop is CASSLAGLVLNEQYF. The CDR3 DNA reads TGCGCCAGCAGCTTGGCGGGACTAGTGCTTAACGAGCAGTACTTC.

The J gene is TRBJ2-3, the V gene TRBV6-5; possibly TRBD1 or TRBD2 for D (5 bases each). Germline assignment: CDR1 MNHEY and CDR2 SVGAGI. Deletions cut 5 bases from V and 7 bases from J, with 16 bases between. The CDR3 is made up of 14 amino acids. DNA of the CDR3: TGTGCCAGCAGTACTTCCTGGGGGTCGAATACGCAGTATTTT. This gives the protein CASSTSWGSNTQYF.

The chain links TRBV18 to TRBJ2-3; D remains unclear. This CDR3 spans 13 amino acids. CDR1 and CDR2 (germline): KGHSH, LQKENI. The germline V and J ends were trimmed by 1 base and 3 bases, with 5 bases remaining between them. CDR3 protein: CASSPRTTDTQYF. The CDR3, as DNA: TGTGCCAGCTCACCACGGACGACAGATACGCAGTATTTT.

The CDR3 DNA follows: TGCAGCGCTGATCTTCATCGGTCTAGCACAGATACGCAGTATTTT. It specifies CSADLHRSSTDTQYF. V usage is TRBV29-1 and J usage is TRBJ2-3, with D unresolved. V was clipped by 7 bases and J by 0 bases, with 17 bases between them. Germline V CDR1 and CDR2: SQVTM, ANQGSEA. This CDR3 spans 15 amino acids.

V gene TRBV19 combines with J gene TRBJ2-3, with a weak D call TRBD1 (5 bases). Trimming took off 1 base at V and 3 bases at J, with 8 bases between the two ends. This CDR3 has 14 residues. The germline V gene encodes CDR1 LNHDA and CDR2 SQIVND (reference sequence). The CDR3 is CASSIARGTDTQYF. The CDR3 DNA sequence: TGTGCCAGTAGTATAGCTAGGGGAACAGATACGCAGTATTTT. Supplemented by reference TRBV19 and TRBJ2-3, the full variable domain reads DGGITQSPKYLFRKEGQNVTLSCEQNLNHDAMYWYRQDPGQGLRLIYYSQIVNDFQKGDIAEGYSVSREKKESFPLTVTSAQKNPTAFYLCASSIARGTDTQYFGPGTRLTVL.

This clonotype was seen only a few times. The chain links TRBV7-8 to TRBJ1-4, with D hard to call. Germline V gene sequence: CDR1 SGHVS, CDR2 FQNEAQ. V lost 1 base and J lost 7, with 10 bases in between. The CDR3 contains 14 residues. The CDR3 DNA follows: TGTGCCAGCAGCTTAGGACATGCAAGTGAAAAACTGTTTTTT. Translated, it gives CASSLGHASEKLFF.

The V gene is TRBV25-1, the J gene TRBJ2-2; D remains unclear. Germline loops: CDR1 MGHDK, CDR2 SYGVNS. The V gene lost 4 bases and the J gene lost 0 bases, with 6 bases spanning the gap. This CDR3 region has 14 residues. The DNA for the CDR3 is TGTGCCAGCAGTGGCCCTACGAACACCGGGGAGCTGTTTTTT. It translates to CASSGPTNTGELFF.